This T cell receptor (beta chain) was observed in a study of T-cell reconstitution after alpha-beta-depleted transplantation in children. TCRbeta library preparation incorporated unique molecular identifiers. TCRdb re-called the PCR reads with MiXCR, one entry per CDR3 protein. This table holds some 400,000 distinct CDR3 sequences, around 21% found once. Trimming removed 4 bases from V and 6 bases from J; junction bases left unmatched: 21. The CDR3 is made up of 20 amino acids. Germline V gives CDR1 MNHEY, CDR2 SMNVEV (reference sequence). The rearrangement links TRBV27 to TRBJ2-1; 10 bases are shared with TRBD2. The input for sequencing was PBMCs from the stem cell graft donor, taken from the stem cell graft. The TCR was taken from a human donor who donated a stem cell graft to a child with acute myeloid leukemia. The CDR3 coding sequence is TGTGCCAGCAGTTCACCGGACGGGAAAAGAGCGGGAGGGCTTTCCAATGAGCAGTTCTTC. This sequence encodes CASSSPDGKRAGGLSNEQFF.